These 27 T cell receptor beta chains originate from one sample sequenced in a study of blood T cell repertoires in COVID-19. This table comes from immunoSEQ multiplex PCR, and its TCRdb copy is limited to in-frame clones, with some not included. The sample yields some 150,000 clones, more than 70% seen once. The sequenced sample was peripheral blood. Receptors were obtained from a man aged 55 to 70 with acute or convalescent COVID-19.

For the CDR3, the DNA is TGTGCCAGTAGTATGTCCCACAGGGGCAATTCACCCCTCCACTTT. Amino acids: CASSMSHRGNSPLHF. The V and J genes are TRBV19 and TRBJ1-6, with 7 bases lining up with TRBD1. The germline V gene has CDR1 LNHDA and CDR2 SQIVND (reference sequence). This CDR3 has 15 amino acids. Trimming cost V 3 bases and J 7 bases; bases outside gene matches: 6.

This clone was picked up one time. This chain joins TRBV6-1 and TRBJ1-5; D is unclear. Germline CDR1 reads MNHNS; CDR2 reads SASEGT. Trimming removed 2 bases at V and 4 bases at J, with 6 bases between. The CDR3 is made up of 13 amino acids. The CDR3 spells CASSEFGNQPQHF. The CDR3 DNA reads TGTGCCAGCAGTGAATTCGGGAATCAGCCCCAGCATTTT.

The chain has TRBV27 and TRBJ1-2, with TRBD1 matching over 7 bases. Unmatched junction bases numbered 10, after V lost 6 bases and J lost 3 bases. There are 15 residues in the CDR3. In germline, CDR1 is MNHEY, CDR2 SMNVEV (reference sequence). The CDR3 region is CASRTIQGSYYGYTF. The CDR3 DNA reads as TGTGCCAGCAGAACTATACAGGGGAGCTACTATGGCTACACCTTC.

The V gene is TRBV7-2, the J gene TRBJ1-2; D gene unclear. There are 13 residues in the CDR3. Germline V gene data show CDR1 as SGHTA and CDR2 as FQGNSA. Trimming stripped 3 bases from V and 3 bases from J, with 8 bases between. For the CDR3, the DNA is TGTGCCAGCAGCTTTCTGGTAGACTATGGCTACACCTTC. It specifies CASSFLVDYGYTF.

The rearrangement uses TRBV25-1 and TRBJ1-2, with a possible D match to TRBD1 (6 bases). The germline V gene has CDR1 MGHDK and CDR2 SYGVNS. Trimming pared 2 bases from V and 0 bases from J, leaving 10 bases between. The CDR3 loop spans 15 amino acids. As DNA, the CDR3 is TGTGCCAGCAGTGAAAGGGACAACTCTAACTATGGCTACACCTTC. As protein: CASSERDNSNYGYTF.

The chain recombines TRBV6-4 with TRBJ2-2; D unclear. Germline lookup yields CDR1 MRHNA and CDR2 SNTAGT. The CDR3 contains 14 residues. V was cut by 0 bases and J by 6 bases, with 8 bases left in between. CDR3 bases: TGTGCCAGCAGTGACTCAGCCATCGCCGGGGAGCTGTTTTTT. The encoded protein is CASSDSAIAGELFF.

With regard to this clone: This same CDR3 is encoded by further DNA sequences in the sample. CDR3 protein: CASSQERGGNQPQHF. The CDR3 DNA is TGTGCCAGCAGCCAAGAAAGGGGTGGCAATCAGCCCCAGCATTTT. The J gene is TRBJ1-5, the V gene TRBV4-2; TRBD1 is a possible D gene (5 bases). The CDR3 is 15 residues long. CDR1 and CDR2 (germline): LGHNA, YNFKEQ. V was pared by 0 bases and J by 2 bases, with 8 bases between.

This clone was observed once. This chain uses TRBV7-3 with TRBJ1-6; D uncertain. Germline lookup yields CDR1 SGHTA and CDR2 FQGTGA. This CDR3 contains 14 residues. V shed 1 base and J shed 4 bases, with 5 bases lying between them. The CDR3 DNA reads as TGTGCCAGCAGCTTAAGCGGATATAATTCACCCCTCCACTTT. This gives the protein CASSLSGYNSPLHF.

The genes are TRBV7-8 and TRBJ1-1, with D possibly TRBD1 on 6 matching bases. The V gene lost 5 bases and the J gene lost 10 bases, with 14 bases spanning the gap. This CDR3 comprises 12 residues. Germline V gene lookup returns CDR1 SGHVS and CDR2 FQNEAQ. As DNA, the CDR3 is TGTGCCAGCAGCCGACAGGCCGTGGGAGCTTTCTTT. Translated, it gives CASSRQAVGAFF.

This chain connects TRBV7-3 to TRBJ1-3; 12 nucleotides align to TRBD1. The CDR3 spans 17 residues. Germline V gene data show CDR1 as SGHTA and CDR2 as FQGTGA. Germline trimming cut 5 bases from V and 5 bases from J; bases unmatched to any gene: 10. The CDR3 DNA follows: TGTGCCAGCAGCCCCACCGGGACAGGGGGCCGAAGAAACACCATATATTTT. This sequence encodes CASSPTGTGGRRNTIYF.

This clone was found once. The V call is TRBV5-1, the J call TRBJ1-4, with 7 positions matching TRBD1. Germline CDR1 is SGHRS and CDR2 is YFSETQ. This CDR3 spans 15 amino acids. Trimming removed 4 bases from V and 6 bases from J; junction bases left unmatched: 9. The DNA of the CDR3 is TGCGCCAGCAGCCTGCAACAGGGGCTAGATGAAAAACTGTTTTTT. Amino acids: CASSLQQGLDEKLFF. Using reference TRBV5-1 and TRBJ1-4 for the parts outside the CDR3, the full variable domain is KAGVTQTPRYLIKTRGQQVTLSCSPISGHRSVSWYQQTPGQGLQFLFEYFSETQRNKGNFPGRFSGRQFSNSRSEMNVSTLELGDSALYLCASSLQQGLDEKLFFGSGTQLSVL.

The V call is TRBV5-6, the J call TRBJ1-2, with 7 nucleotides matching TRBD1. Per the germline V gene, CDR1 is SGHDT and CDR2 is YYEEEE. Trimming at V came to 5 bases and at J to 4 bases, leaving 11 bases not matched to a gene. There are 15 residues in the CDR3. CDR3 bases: TGTGCCAGCAGGCTGGAGAGGACAGGACTCTATGGCTACACCTTC. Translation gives CASRLERTGLYGYTF.

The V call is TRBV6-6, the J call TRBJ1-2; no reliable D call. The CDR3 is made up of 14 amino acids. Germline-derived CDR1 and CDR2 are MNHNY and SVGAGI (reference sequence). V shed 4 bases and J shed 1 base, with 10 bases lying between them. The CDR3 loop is CASSSVRNNYGYTF. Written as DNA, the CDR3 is TGTGCCAGCAGTTCGGTCAGGAATAACTATGGCTACACCTTC.

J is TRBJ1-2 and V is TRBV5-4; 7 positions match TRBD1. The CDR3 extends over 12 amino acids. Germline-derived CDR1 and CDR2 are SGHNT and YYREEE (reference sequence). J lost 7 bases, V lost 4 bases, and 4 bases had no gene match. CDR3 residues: CASSTTGIGYTF. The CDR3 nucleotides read TGTGCCAGCAGCACGACAGGGATTGGCTACACCTTC. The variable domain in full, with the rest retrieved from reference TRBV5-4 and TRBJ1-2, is ETGVTQSPTHLIKTRGQQVTLRCSSQSGHNTVSWYQQALGQGPQFIFQYYREEENGRGNFPPRFSGLQFPNYSSELNVNALELDDSALYLCASSTTGIGYTFGSGTRLTVV.

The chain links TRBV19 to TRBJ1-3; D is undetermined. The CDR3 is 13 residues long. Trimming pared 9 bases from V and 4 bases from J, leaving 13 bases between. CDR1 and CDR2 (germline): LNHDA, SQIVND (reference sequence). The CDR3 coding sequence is TGTGCCAGCTCTACGAGATACGGAAACACCATATATTTT. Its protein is CASSTRYGNTIYF.

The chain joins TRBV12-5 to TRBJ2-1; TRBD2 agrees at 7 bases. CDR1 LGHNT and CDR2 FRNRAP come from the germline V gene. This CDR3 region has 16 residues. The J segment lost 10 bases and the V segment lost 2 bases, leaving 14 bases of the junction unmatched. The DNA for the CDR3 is TGTGCTAGTGGTTTGACGGGCGGGGGAATAAAAAGGGAGCAGTTCTTC. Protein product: CASGLTGGGIKREQFF.

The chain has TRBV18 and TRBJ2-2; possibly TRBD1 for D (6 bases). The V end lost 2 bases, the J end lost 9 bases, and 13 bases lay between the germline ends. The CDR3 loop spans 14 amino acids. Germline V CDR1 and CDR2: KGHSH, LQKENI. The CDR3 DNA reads TGTGCCAGCTCACCAGGAGCAGGGGCACGGGAGCTGTTTTTT. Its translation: CASSPGAGARELFF.

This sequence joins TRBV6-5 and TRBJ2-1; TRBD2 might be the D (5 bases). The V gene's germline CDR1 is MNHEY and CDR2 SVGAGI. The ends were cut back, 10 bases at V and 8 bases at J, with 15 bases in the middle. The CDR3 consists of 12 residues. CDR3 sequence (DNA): TGTGCCACCAGACTATACGGAGATGAGCAGTTCTTC. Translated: CATRLYGDEQFF.

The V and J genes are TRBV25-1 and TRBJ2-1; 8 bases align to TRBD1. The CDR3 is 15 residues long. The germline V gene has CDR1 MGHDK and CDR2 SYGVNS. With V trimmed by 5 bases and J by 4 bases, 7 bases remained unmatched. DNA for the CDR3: TGTGCCAGCAGTTTACGACAGGGGCTGTACAATGAGCAGTTCTTC. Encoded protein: CASSLRQGLYNEQFF.

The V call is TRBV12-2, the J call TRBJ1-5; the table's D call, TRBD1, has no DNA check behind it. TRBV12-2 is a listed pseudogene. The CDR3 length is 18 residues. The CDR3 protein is CASRPRRRGSTGAQPQHF. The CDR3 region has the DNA TGTGCAAGTCGCCCTAGGAGGAGGGGCAGCACAGGGGCTCAGCCCCAGCATTTT.

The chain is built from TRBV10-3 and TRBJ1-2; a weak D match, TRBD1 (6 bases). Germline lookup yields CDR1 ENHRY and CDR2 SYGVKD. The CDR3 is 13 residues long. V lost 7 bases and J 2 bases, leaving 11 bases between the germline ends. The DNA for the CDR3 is TGTGCCATCAAAGGAACAGGGAACTATGGCTACACCTTC. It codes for CAIKGTGNYGYTF.

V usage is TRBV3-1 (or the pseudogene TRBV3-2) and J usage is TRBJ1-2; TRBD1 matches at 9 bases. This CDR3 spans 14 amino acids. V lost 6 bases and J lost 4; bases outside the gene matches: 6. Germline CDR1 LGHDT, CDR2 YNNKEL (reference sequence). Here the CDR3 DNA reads TGTGCCAGCAGGATACAGGGGGCGACCTATGGCTACACCTTC. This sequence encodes CASRIQGATYGYTF.

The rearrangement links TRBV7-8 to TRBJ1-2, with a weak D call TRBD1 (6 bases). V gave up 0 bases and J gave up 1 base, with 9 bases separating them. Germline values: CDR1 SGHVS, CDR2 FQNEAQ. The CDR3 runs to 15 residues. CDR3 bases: TGTGCCAGCAGCTTAGCGAGGGGGAGTAACTATGGCTACACCTTC. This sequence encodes CASSLARGSNYGYTF.

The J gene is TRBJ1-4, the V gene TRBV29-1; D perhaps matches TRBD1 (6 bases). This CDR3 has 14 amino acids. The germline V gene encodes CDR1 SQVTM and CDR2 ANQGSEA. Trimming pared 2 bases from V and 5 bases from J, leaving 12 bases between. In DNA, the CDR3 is TGCAGCGTTGAAAGGCAGGGGCTCAATGAAAAACTGTTTTTT. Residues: CSVERQGLNEKLFF.

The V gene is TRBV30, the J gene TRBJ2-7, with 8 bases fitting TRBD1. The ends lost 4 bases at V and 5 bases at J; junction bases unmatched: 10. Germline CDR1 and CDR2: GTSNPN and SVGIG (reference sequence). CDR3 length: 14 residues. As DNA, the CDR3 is TGTGCCTGGAATGCCGGGACAGGCACCCACGAGCAGTACTTC. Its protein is CAWNAGTGTHEQYF.

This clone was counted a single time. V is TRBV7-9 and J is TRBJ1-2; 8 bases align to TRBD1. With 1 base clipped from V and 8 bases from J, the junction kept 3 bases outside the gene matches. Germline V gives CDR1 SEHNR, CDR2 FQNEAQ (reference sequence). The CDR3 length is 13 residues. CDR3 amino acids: CASSLGQGSGYTF. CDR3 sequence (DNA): TGTGCCAGCAGCTTAGGACAGGGGAGCGGCTACACCTTC.

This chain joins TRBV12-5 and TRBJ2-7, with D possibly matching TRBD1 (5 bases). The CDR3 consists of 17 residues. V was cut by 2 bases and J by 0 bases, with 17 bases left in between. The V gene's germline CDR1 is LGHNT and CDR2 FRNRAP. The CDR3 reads CASGLSLGKGDSYEQYF. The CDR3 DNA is TGTGCTAGTGGTTTGTCCCTCGGTAAAGGGGACTCCTACGAGCAGTACTTC.